These 4 T cell receptor beta chains came from one sample sequenced in a study of OX40 agonist ivuxolimab in advanced cancers. Assay: immunoSEQ multiplex PCR; the TCRdb copy retains only in-frame clones and omits some. The table includes tens of thousands of clones, about 85% detected once. The sequences come from CD4+ or CD8+ T cells sorted from blood, collected in a trial of the OX40 agonist ivuxolimab. The receptors originated from an adult with an advanced solid tumor such as melanoma, head and neck, liver or kidney cancer.

J is TRBJ2-7 and V is TRBV5-5; 11 bases map to TRBD1. V shed 0 bases, J shed 3 bases, and the junction held 5 bases outside the gene matches. Germline CDR1 and CDR2: SGHKS and YYEKEE (reference sequence). The CDR3 runs 16 residues. The CDR3: CASSLEDRGLLYEQYF. Written as DNA, the CDR3 is TGTGCCAGCAGCTTGGAGGACAGGGGGCTGCTCTACGAGCAGTACTTC.

The chain uses TRBV27 and TRBJ2-2; D remains unclear. Germline V CDR1 and CDR2: MNHEY, SMNVEV (reference sequence). The CDR3 runs to 13 residues. V was cut by 6 bases and J by 4 bases, with 9 bases left in between. DNA for the CDR3: TGTGCCAGCAGGCCAGGAACCACCGGGGAGCTGTTTTTT. This translates into CASRPGTTGELFF.

The chain links TRBV7-6 to TRBJ2-1; possible D gene TRBD2, 6 bases. The V end lost 3 bases, the J end lost 7 bases, and 13 bases lay between the germline ends. This CDR3 has 14 residues. The germline V gene has CDR1 SGHVS and CDR2 FNYEAQ. This CDR3 is CASSFAGTPNEQFF. The CDR3 DNA is TGTGCCAGCAGCTTTGCCGGGACTCCAAATGAGCAGTTCTTC.

This clone qualifies as medium-sized. The rearrangement uses TRBV6-4 and TRBJ2-1; D is tentatively TRBD1 or TRBD2 (5 bases each). Trimming pared 0 bases from V and 9 bases from J, leaving 9 bases between. The CDR3 spans 13 residues. Germline V gives CDR1 MRHNA, CDR2 SNTAGT. CDR3 loop: CASSDSGEFEQFF. CDR3 nucleotides: TGTGCCAGCAGTGACTCGGGGGAGTTTGAGCAGTTCTTC.